Shown below are 32 T cell receptor beta chains from a single sample sequenced in a study of T cell responses to AZD1222 COVID-19 vaccine (dated by TCRdb to 2020 to 2022). Library preparation was by the immunoSEQ multiplex PCR assay. The table was pulled from immuneACCESS by TCRdb, which kept in-frame rearrangements only. Such tables lose some clones; where checked, under half of the loss comes from unresolved V genes, and the rest has no known cause. In all, the sample holds 100,000 to 150,000 clones, and roughly 84% of those were seen once. The biggest ten clones account for 17% of the sample. According to the study, the label for this sample's time point signals: about 28 days (+/-7) after the second vaccine dose. The specimen was peripheral blood, collected 28 days after the second AZD1222 dose. Receptor source: an adult who received the AZD1222 COVID-19 vaccine.

The gene calls are TRBV15 and TRBJ2-7; TRBD2 is a possible D gene (6 bases). The CDR3 runs 13 residues. Germline loops: CDR1 LNHNV, CDR2 YYDKDF (reference sequence). V shed 5 bases and J shed 3 bases, with 11 bases lying between them. Here the CDR3 reads CATSRYGSYEQYF. CDR3 nucleotides: TGTGCCACCAGCCGCTACGGGAGCTACGAGCAGTACTTC.

V and J are TRBV3-1 (or the pseudogene TRBV3-2) and TRBJ2-5; 9 bases map to TRBD2. CDR3 size: 15 residues. V was pared by 4 bases and J by 3 bases, with 6 bases of the junction left unmatched. The germline V gene has CDR1 LGHDT and CDR2 YNNKEL (reference sequence). In DNA form, the CDR3 reads TGTGCCAGCAGCCTTCCTTCTAGCGGGGAAGAGACCCAGTACTTC. The encoded protein is CASSLPSSGEETQYF.

The gene calls are TRBV7-9 and TRBJ2-3; a possible D gene is TRBD1 (5 bases). The CDR3 covers 14 residues. V was cut by 5 bases and J by 3 bases, with 12 bases left in between. Germline CDR1 SEHNR, CDR2 FQNEAQ (reference sequence). The CDR3 DNA is TGTGCCAGCAGCCCCGGGCCAGGGACAGATACGCAGTATTTT. Amino acid sequence: CASSPGPGTDTQYF.

Turning to this clone: The sample has other DNA sequences that encode this CDR3 too. The rearrangement links TRBV7-9 to TRBJ2-6, with D possibly matching TRBD1 (5 bases). Germline assignment: CDR1 SEHNR and CDR2 FQNEAQ (reference sequence). CDR3 size: 15 residues. Trimming left V 1 base short and J 4 bases short, with 8 bases between. Here the CDR3 reads CASSLEGAGANVLTF. CDR3 in DNA: TGTGCCAGCAGCTTAGAAGGGGCCGGGGCCAACGTCCTGACTTTC. Together with reference TRBV7-9 and TRBJ2-6, the CDR3 gives the full variable domain: DTGVSQNPRHKITKRGQNVTFRCDPISEHNRLYWYRQTLGQGPEFLTYFQNEAQLEKSRLLSDRFSAERPKGSFSTLEIQRTEQGDSAMYLCASSLEGAGANVLTFGAGSRLTVL.

J is TRBJ2-1 and V is TRBV6-4; D remains ambiguous. There are 15 residues in the CDR3. CDR1 MRHNA and CDR2 SNTAGT come from the germline V gene. The germline V and J ends were trimmed by 4 bases and 0 bases, with 10 bases remaining between them. CDR3 nucleotides: TGTGCCAGCAGTGCCAGCGCCGGCTCCTACAATGAGCAGTTCTTC. Protein product: CASSASAGSYNEQFF.

This clone was found once. The V and J genes are TRBV5-1 and TRBJ1-1; TRBD1 aligns across 8 bases. J lost 7 bases, V lost 4 bases, and 21 bases had no gene match. Germline V gene sequence: CDR1 SGHRS, CDR2 YFSETQ. The CDR3 is 18 residues long. CDR3 sequence reads: CASSRTPGQVTIRDEAFF. The CDR3 nucleotides are TGCGCCAGCAGCCGAACACCGGGACAGGTAACAATTAGGGATGAAGCTTTCTTT.

This chain connects TRBV13 to TRBJ1-3; TRBD1 matches at 10 bases. The CDR3 loop spans 15 amino acids. Trimming removed 4 bases from V and 2 bases from J; junction bases left unmatched: 2. The germline V gene encodes CDR1 PRHDT and CDR2 FYEKMQ (reference sequence). As DNA, the CDR3 is TGTGCCAGCAGCTGGGGGACAGGGGCTGGAAACACCATATATTTT. Its protein is CASSWGTGAGNTIYF.

The chain uses TRBV11-2 and TRBJ2-7; possibly TRBD2 for D (5 bases). Trimming pared 1 base from V and 4 bases from J, leaving 14 bases between. Germline loops: CDR1 SGHAT, CDR2 FQNNGV. CDR3 length: 15 residues. In DNA form, the CDR3 reads TGTGCCAGCAGCTTAGGCCCCCCCGGCGGGTACGAGCAGTACTTC. Translating it yields CASSLGPPGGYEQYF.

The rearrangement joins TRBV24-1 to TRBJ1-2, with 11 bases identical to TRBD1. This CDR3 spans 17 amino acids. Germline V gives CDR1 KGHDR, CDR2 SFDVKD. The V gene end was trimmed by 1 base and the J gene end by 9 bases; junction bases not matched to a gene: 12. This CDR3 is CATSDFPPGQGVASYTF. The CDR3 DNA reads as TGTGCCACCAGTGATTTCCCTCCGGGACAGGGGGTGGCGAGCTACACCTTC.

CDR3 loop: CASSLDQQPLHF. As DNA, the CDR3 is TGTGCCAGCAGCTTAGACCAGCAACCCCTCCACTTT. The V call is TRBV11-2, the J call TRBJ1-6; D not certain. The CDR3 covers 12 residues. Germline V CDR1 and CDR2: SGHAT, FQNNGV. V was shortened by 0 bases and J by 12 bases, with 6 bases between the two germline ends. Using reference TRBV11-2 and TRBJ1-6 for the parts outside the CDR3, the full variable domain is EAGVAQSPRYKIIEKRQSVAFWCNPISGHATLYWYQQILGQGPKLLIQFQNNGVVDDSQLPKDRFSAERLKGVDSTLKIQPAKLEDSAVYLCASSLDQQPLHFGNGTRLTVT.

The chain joins TRBV9 to TRBJ2-5; D gene unclear. Per germline, CDR1 SGDLS and CDR2 YYNGEE. Deletions cut 0 bases from V and 5 bases from J, with 17 bases between. CDR3 size: 16 residues. CDR3 bases: TGTGCCAGCAGCGTAGGGATCGTGTTGACTGTGGAGACCCAGTACTTC. This codes for CASSVGIVLTVETQYF.

This sequence joins TRBV11-2 and TRBJ2-6; 7 positions agree with TRBD2. Germline CDR1 and CDR2: SGHAT and FQNNGV. With 8 bases clipped from V and 4 bases from J, the junction kept 2 bases outside the gene matches. This CDR3 is built from 13 residues. CDR3 region: CASGGEGANVLTF. CDR3 nucleotide sequence: TGTGCCAGCGGGGGGGAAGGGGCCAACGTCCTGACTTTC.

This chain uses TRBV28 with TRBJ1-2; the match to TRBD1 covers 7 bases. The CDR3 sequence is 15 residues long. V shed 4 bases and J 1 base; nucleotides not matched to a gene: 6. The V gene's germline CDR1 is MDHEN and CDR2 SYDVKM. This chain's CDR3 is CASSSSRGGNYGYTF. CDR3 DNA sequence: TGTGCCAGCAGTTCCTCCAGGGGGGGTAACTATGGCTACACCTTC.

The rearrangement uses TRBV10-2 and TRBJ2-7; the match to TRBD2 covers 7 bases. V lost 4 bases, J lost 4 bases, and 7 bases stayed unmatched. Germline V CDR1 and CDR2: WSHSY, SAAADI. This CDR3 has 14 residues. This CDR3 reads CASSALTGGYEQYF. CDR3 DNA: TGCGCCAGCAGTGCCTTGACGGGAGGATACGAGCAGTACTTC.

The sample holds a few counts of this clone. V gene TRBV6-2 or TRBV6-3 combines with J gene TRBJ1-6, with D maybe TRBD1 (6 bases). This CDR3 has 17 amino acids. Trimming pared 5 bases from V and 6 bases from J, leaving 20 bases between. Germline V gene lookup returns CDR1 MNHEY and CDR2 SVGEGT. The CDR3 nucleotides are TGTGCCAGCAGTCCCGACCGGACAGTAACCTCTAATTCACCCCTCCACTTT. It translates to CASSPDRTVTSNSPLHF.

The rearrangement links TRBV11-2 to TRBJ2-3; D is unclear. Trimming left V 0 bases short and J 5 bases short, with 3 bases between. The CDR3 consists of 12 residues. The germline V gene has CDR1 SGHAT and CDR2 FQNNGV. The CDR3 coding sequence is TGTGCCAGCAGCTTAGATCGAGATACGCAGTATTTT. Amino acid sequence: CASSLDRDTQYF.

This clone was seen only a few times. The rearrangement links TRBV7-9 to TRBJ2-1; D may be TRBD2 (6 bases). This CDR3 contains 13 residues. The germline V and J ends were trimmed by 8 bases and 10 bases, with 18 bases remaining between them. CDR1 is SEHNR, CDR2 FQNEAQ, per germline (reference sequence). DNA of the CDR3: TGTGCCAGCCTGAAAAGCGGGTCTCAGGAGCAGTTCTTC. Amino acid sequence: CASLKSGSQEQFF.

This chain links TRBV12-3 or TRBV12-4 with TRBJ1-5, with D uncertain. Between the trimmed V and J ends, which lost 2 bases and 7 bases, there was a span of 9 bases. The CDR3 is 13 amino acids. The CDR3: CASSLSAEQPQHF. The CDR3 bases are TGTGCCAGCAGTTTATCCGCGGAACAGCCCCAGCATTTT.

This clone was observed a handful of times. The chain carries TRBV7-9 and TRBJ2-7, with 8 bases that match TRBD1. Germline CDR1 SEHNR, CDR2 FQNEAQ (reference sequence). The CDR3 spans 14 residues. V dropped 6 bases and J dropped 6; count of bases not matched to a gene: 10. This chain's CDR3 is CASSSRGTGFEQYF. CDR3 DNA: TGTGCCAGCAGTTCACGCGGGACAGGATTCGAGCAGTACTTC.

The table lists this clone with a count of one. The rearrangement uses TRBV27 and TRBJ2-4; 9 bases map to TRBD2. This CDR3 comprises 18 residues. V was pared by 4 bases and J by 3 bases, with 13 bases of the junction left unmatched. Looked up from germline, CDR1 is MNHEY and CDR2 is SMNVEV (reference sequence). The CDR3 protein is CASSSPSRSGRNKNIQYF. In DNA, the CDR3 is TGTGCCAGCAGTTCCCCTTCGCGGAGCGGGAGGAACAAAAACATTCAGTACTTC.

V gene TRBV18 combines with J gene TRBJ1-2; D is perhaps TRBD1 (6 bases). CDR3 length equals 17 residues. CDR1 and CDR2 from the germline V gene are KGHSH and LQKENI. V lost 3 bases and J 1 base, leaving 18 bases between the germline ends. CDR3 in amino acids: CASSPLKTGFGNYGYTF. The CDR3 DNA reads TGTGCCAGCTCACCGTTAAAGACAGGATTTGGTAACTATGGCTACACCTTC.

The rearrangement links TRBV4-2 to TRBJ2-4; TRBD2 matches at 11 bases. Trimming cost V 3 bases and J 0 bases; bases outside gene matches: 13. Germline-derived CDR1 and CDR2 are LGHNA and YNFKEQ. There are 20 residues in the CDR3. CDR3 nucleotides: TGTGCCAGCAGCCAGCCCGCGGCGACTAGCGGGACACTAGCCAAAAACATTCAGTACTTC. Its translation is CASSQPAATSGTLAKNIQYF.

This chain links TRBV19 with TRBJ1-4; no clear D. V lost 8 bases and J 4 bases, leaving 11 bases between the germline ends. Germline CDR1 LNHDA, CDR2 SQIVND (reference sequence). CDR3 length: 13 residues. The CDR3 bases are TGTGCCAGTTTTTCGCGGTATAATGAAAAACTGTTTTTT. It codes for CASFSRYNEKLFF.

The V call is TRBV11-1, the J call TRBJ2-7; 8 nucleotides line up with TRBD1. There are 15 residues in the CDR3. J gave up 2 bases and V 5 bases, and 8 bases lay outside the gene matches. Germline loops: CDR1 SGHAT, CDR2 FQDESV (reference sequence). The CDR3 spells CASSPGQGKTYEQYF. The CDR3 DNA reads as TGTGCCAGCAGCCCAGGACAGGGAAAAACCTACGAGCAGTACTTC.

The J gene is TRBJ1-1, the V gene TRBV7-9; D not resolved. The germline gives CDR1 SEHNR, CDR2 FQNEAQ (reference sequence). V was trimmed by 4 bases and J by 7 bases, leaving 7 bases between them. The CDR3 is made up of 11 amino acids. This chain's CDR3 is CASSSGSEAFF. The DNA of the CDR3 is TGTGCCAGCAGCTCGGGGAGTGAAGCTTTCTTT.

The gene calls are TRBV5-8 and TRBJ2-4, with D maybe TRBD1 (5 bases). This CDR3 has 15 residues. Trimming pared 0 bases from V and 4 bases from J, leaving 11 bases between. Germline V CDR1 and CDR2: SGHTS, YDEGEE. The CDR3 nucleotides are TGTGCCAGCAGCTTGGGGACGGACAAAAAAAACATTCAGTACTTC. Translated, it gives CASSLGTDKKNIQYF.

The chain links TRBV5-5 to TRBJ2-7, with 15 positions matching TRBD2. The germline CDR1 and CDR2 sequences are SGHKS and YYEKEE (reference sequence). This CDR3 is built from 18 residues. V gave up 0 bases and J gave up 3 bases; unmatched junction bases: 7. For the CDR3, the DNA is TGTGCCAGCAGCTTGGACCCCGGGACTAGCGGGGGGTTCTACGAGCAGTACTTC. Translated: CASSLDPGTSGGFYEQYF.

The rearrangement links TRBV5-1 to TRBJ1-3; D is unresolved. Trimming shortened V by 0 bases and J by 0 bases, and 10 bases separated the two germline ends. Germline CDR1 SGHRS, CDR2 YFSETQ. This CDR3 has 16 residues. CDR3 sequence: CASSLASFRSGNTIYF. The CDR3 coding sequence is TGCGCCAGCAGCTTGGCCTCTTTTCGCTCTGGAAACACCATATATTTT.

This rearrangement joins TRBV7-9 to TRBJ2-7, with 7 bases matching TRBD1. The CDR3 has 11 amino acids. V lost 5 bases and J lost 6; bases outside the gene matches: 1. The germline V gene encodes CDR1 SEHNR and CDR2 FQNEAQ (reference sequence). In nucleotides, the CDR3 is TGTGCCAGCAGCCGGGACAGCGAGCAGTACTTC. Protein sequence: CASSRDSEQYF.

The chain carries TRBV2 and TRBJ2-2; possibly TRBD2 for D (5 bases). The CDR3 consists of 18 residues. Germline V gene data show CDR1 as SNHLY and CDR2 as FYNNEI. V was shortened by 2 bases and J by 1 base, with 17 bases between the two germline ends. In nucleotides, the CDR3 is TGTGCCAGCAGTGAACGTGCTAGAGGGATAAAGAACACCGGGGAGCTGTTTTTT. It specifies CASSERARGIKNTGELFF.

J is TRBJ2-5 and V is TRBV7-6, with 10 bases that match TRBD2. Germline-derived CDR1 and CDR2 are SGHVS and FNYEAQ. The CDR3 runs to 15 residues. J lost 5 bases, V lost 2 bases, and 5 bases had no gene match. In DNA, the CDR3 is TGTGCCAGCAGCTTAAGCGGGAGGGCCCATGAGACCCAGTACTTC. Translation: CASSLSGRAHETQYF.

The genes are TRBV9 and TRBJ1-2; a possible D gene is TRBD1 (5 bases). Per germline, CDR1 SGDLS and CDR2 YYNGEE. This CDR3 is built from 13 residues. V dropped 6 bases and J dropped 7 bases, with 16 bases sitting between them. The CDR3 DNA follows: TGTGCCAGCACCGAAATGACCGGGACTGGCTACACCTTC. Its protein product is CASTEMTGTGYTF.